The clone carrying this T cell receptor beta chain appeared a few times. The antigen is undetermined. Method: immunoSEQ multiplex PCR; TCRdb's copy keeps in-frame clones and lacks some. Of about 160,000 clones in the sample, 94% are singletons; the top ten hold roughly 5.6%. The record originates from a study of T cell responses to AZD1222 COVID-19 vaccine. The CDR3 extends over 12 amino acids. V shed 6 bases and J 9 bases; nucleotides not matched to a gene: 3. Study-wide results and caveats: It was only a handful of AZD1222 recipients who were seropositive at baseline.

The sequencing used peripheral blood, collected 28 days after the second AZD1222 dose. The V gene is TRBV12-3 or TRBV12-4, the J gene TRBJ2-1; 9 bases are shared with TRBD2. The sequence came from an adult who received the AZD1222 COVID-19 vaccine. In nucleotides, the CDR3 is TGTGCCAGCAGACCTAGCGGGACTGAGCAGTTCTTC. Translated, it gives CASRPSGTEQFF.